The rows below give T cell receptor beta chains drawn from one sample of a study of cytomegalovirus exposure and HLA in healthy donors. TCRdb keeps only in-frame clones here, not all; method: immunoSEQ multiplex PCR. The table has about 190,000 clones, roughly 80% seen once; the top ten hold about 2.4%. Sequencing was carried out using PBMCs. These receptor sequences come from a male donor in good health and CMV-seronegative. CDR3s include the opening cysteine and the closing phenylalanine or tryptophan. The D gene is left open where the match is weak. Size tells how often a clone was seen (once, few, many) or the class of an expanded clone, and some rows leave it out.

clone_size: -; d_call: TRBD2; v_call: TRBV9; j_call: TRBJ2-7; cdr3_aa: CASSAGLAYEQYF; cdr3_nt: TGTGCCAGCAGCGCAGGACTAGCCTACGAGCAGTACTTC
clone_size: -; d_call: TRBD2; v_call: TRBV18; j_call: TRBJ2-3; cdr3_aa: CASSPLGTSRTTDTQYF; cdr3_nt: TGTGCCAGCTCACCACTAGGGACTAGCAGAACCACAGATACGCAGTATTTT
clone_size: -; d_call: TRBD2; v_call: TRBV4-3; j_call: TRBJ2-5; cdr3_aa: CASSQRLAGAETQYF; cdr3_nt: TGCGCCAGCAGCCAGAGACTAGCGGGAGCAGAGACCCAGTACTTC
clone_size: -; d_call: -; v_call: TRBV4-1; j_call: TRBJ1-2; cdr3_aa: CASSLPGTFQGYTF; cdr3_nt: TGCGCCAGCAGCCTTCCCGGGACTTTTCAAGGCTACACCTTC
clone_size: -; d_call: -; v_call: TRBV15; j_call: TRBJ2-1; cdr3_aa: CATSRDRGSSYNEQFF; cdr3_nt: TGTGCCACCAGCAGGGACCGGGGGAGCTCCTACAATGAGCAGTTCTTC
clone_size: -; d_call: -; v_call: TRBV4-2; j_call: TRBJ1-2; cdr3_aa: CASSQGSSSYGYTF; cdr3_nt: TGTGCCAGCAGCCAAGGTTCCAGTTCATATGGCTACACCTTC
clone_size: -; d_call: -; v_call: TRBV19; j_call: TRBJ2-7; cdr3_aa: CASSLRQAYEQYF; cdr3_nt: TGTGCCAGTAGTCTCAGACAGGCCTACGAGCAGTACTTC
clone_size: -; d_call: -; v_call: TRBV13; j_call: TRBJ1-2; cdr3_aa: CASSPTDRFYGYTF; cdr3_nt: TGTGCCAGCAGCCCTACGGACAGATTCTATGGCTACACCTTC
clone_size: -; d_call: TRBD2; v_call: TRBV5-1; j_call: TRBJ2-1; cdr3_aa: CASSFGLAGVNEQFF; cdr3_nt: TGCGCCAGCAGCTTTGGACTAGCGGGGGTCAATGAGCAGTTCTTC
clone_size: -; d_call: TRBD1; v_call: TRBV7-6; j_call: TRBJ2-1; cdr3_aa: CASSRSGTGGVNEQFF; cdr3_nt: TGTGCCAGCAGTCGATCCGGGACAGGGGGGGTGAATGAGCAGTTCTTC
clone_size: -; d_call: TRBD2; v_call: TRBV9; j_call: TRBJ2-3; cdr3_aa: CASSVGVRSGGATDTQYF; cdr3_nt: TGTGCCAGCAGCGTAGGGGTACGTAGCGGGGGGGCCACAGATACGCAGTATTTT
clone_size: -; d_call: TRBD1; v_call: TRBV5-4; j_call: TRBJ2-3; cdr3_aa: CASSLDRGLTDTQYF; cdr3_nt: TGTGCCAGCAGCTTGGACAGGGGGCTCACAGATACGCAGTATTTT
clone_size: -; d_call: -; v_call: TRBV27; j_call: TRBJ1-6; cdr3_aa: CASSSNRVDSPLHF; cdr3_nt: TGTGCCAGCAGTTCCAACAGGGTTGATTCACCCCTCCACTTT
clone_size: -; d_call: TRBD1; v_call: TRBV5-4; j_call: TRBJ1-1; cdr3_aa: CASSLVDRGDTEAFF; cdr3_nt: TGTGCCAGCAGCTTGGTCGACAGGGGAGACACTGAAGCTTTCTTT
clone_size: -; d_call: -; v_call: TRBV5-4; j_call: TRBJ2-3; cdr3_aa: CASSLGENQADTQYF; cdr3_nt: TGTGCCAGCAGCTTGGGAGAGAATCAGGCGGATACGCAGTATTTT
clone_size: -; d_call: TRBD2; v_call: TRBV5-4; j_call: TRBJ2-2; cdr3_aa: CASSTGLAGEYTGELFF; cdr3_nt: TGTGCCAGCAGCACCGGACTAGCGGGGGAGTACACCGGGGAGCTGTTTTTT
clone_size: -; d_call: TRBD1; v_call: TRBV19; j_call: TRBJ1-1; cdr3_aa: CASSGPGQTNTEAFF; cdr3_nt: TGTGCCAGTAGTGGACCGGGACAGACGAACACTGAAGCTTTCTTT
clone_size: -; d_call: TRBD1; v_call: TRBV11-2; j_call: TRBJ1-2; cdr3_aa: CASSQGQAAHNGYTF; cdr3_nt: TGTGCCAGCAGCCAGGGACAGGCCGCCCACAATGGCTACACCTTC
clone_size: -; d_call: -; v_call: TRBV12-5; j_call: TRBJ2-3; cdr3_aa: CASGPGQSTDTQYF; cdr3_nt: TGTGCTAGTGGTCCCGGACAAAGCACAGATACGCAGTATTTT
clone_size: -; d_call: -; v_call: TRBV19; j_call: TRBJ1-2; cdr3_aa: CASSIGTGYNGYTF; cdr3_nt: TGTGCCAGTAGTATAGGAACAGGTTACAATGGCTACACCTTC
clone_size: many; d_call: -; v_call: TRBV6-6; j_call: TRBJ2-1; cdr3_aa: CASKGGATYNEQFF; cdr3_nt: TGTGCCAGCAAAGGGGGGGCAACCTACAATGAGCAGTTCTTC
clone_size: -; d_call: TRBD1; v_call: TRBV9; j_call: TRBJ2-3; cdr3_aa: CASSVGDRGLTDTQYF; cdr3_nt: TGTGCCAGCAGCGTAGGGGACAGGGGGCTGACAGATACGCAGTATTTT
clone_size: -; d_call: TRBD2; v_call: TRBV7-2; j_call: TRBJ2-1; cdr3_aa: CASSSRTSGEQFF; cdr3_nt: TGTGCCAGCAGCTCCCGGACTAGCGGAGAGCAGTTCTTC
clone_size: once; d_call: -; v_call: TRBV5-1; j_call: TRBJ1-2; cdr3_aa: CASSIDRGGGQNYGYTF; cdr3_nt: TGCGCCAGCAGCATTGACCGAGGGGGGGGGCAGAACTATGGCTACACCTTC
clone_size: -; d_call: TRBD2; v_call: TRBV4-1; j_call: TRBJ2-1; cdr3_aa: CASSQPLRERGSYNEQFF; cdr3_nt: TGCGCCAGCAGCCAACCTTTAAGAGAGCGGGGGAGTTACAATGAGCAGTTCTTC
clone_size: -; d_call: TRBD2; v_call: TRBV7-9; j_call: TRBJ2-3; cdr3_aa: CASSRGLAGGLSTDTQYF; cdr3_nt: TGTGCCAGCAGCCGAGGACTAGCGGGGGGACTTAGCACAGATACGCAGTATTTT
clone_size: -; d_call: -; v_call: TRBV30; j_call: TRBJ2-4; cdr3_aa: CAWSVHGDLAKNIQYF; cdr3_nt: TGTGCCTGGAGTGTACACGGGGACTTGGCCAAAAACATTCAGTACTTC
clone_size: -; d_call: TRBD2; v_call: TRBV5-1; j_call: TRBJ2-1; cdr3_aa: CASSTPPSGGYNEQFF; cdr3_nt: TGCGCCAGCAGCACACCACCTAGCGGGGGCTACAATGAGCAGTTCTTC
clone_size: -; d_call: TRBD1; v_call: TRBV19; j_call: TRBJ1-1; cdr3_aa: CASSPQGQGMNTEAFF; cdr3_nt: TGTGCCAGTAGCCCCCAGGGACAGGGGATGAACACTGAAGCTTTCTTT
clone_size: -; d_call: TRBD2; v_call: TRBV4-3; j_call: TRBJ2-7; cdr3_aa: CASSQGPAGGQYEQYF; cdr3_nt: TGCGCCAGCAGCCAAGGCCCAGCGGGGGGGCAGTACGAGCAGTACTTC
clone_size: -; d_call: -; v_call: TRBV19; j_call: TRBJ2-7; cdr3_aa: CASSIGASEQYF; cdr3_nt: TGTGCCAGTAGTATTGGGGCCTCGGAGCAGTACTTC
clone_size: -; d_call: -; v_call: TRBV5-1; j_call: TRBJ1-5; cdr3_aa: CASSPNPGGGQPQHF; cdr3_nt: TGCGCCAGCAGCCCGAACCCGGGGGGGGGACAGCCCCAGCATTTT
clone_size: -; d_call: -; v_call: TRBV5-1; j_call: TRBJ1-6; cdr3_aa: CASSLEPSNSPLHF; cdr3_nt: TGCGCCAGCAGCTTGGAGCCGAGTAATTCACCCCTCCACTTT
clone_size: few; d_call: TRBD2; v_call: TRBV5-1; j_call: TRBJ2-5; cdr3_aa: CASSLQGLAGGLQTQYF; cdr3_nt: TGCGCCAGCAGCTTGCAAGGACTAGCGGGAGGGTTGCAGACCCAGTACTTC
clone_size: few; d_call: -; v_call: TRBV7-2; j_call: TRBJ2-5; cdr3_aa: CASRPGHGVETQYF; cdr3_nt: TGTGCCAGCAGGCCGGGACACGGGGTGGAGACCCAGTACTTC
clone_size: -; d_call: TRBD1; v_call: TRBV28; j_call: TRBJ1-5; cdr3_aa: CASRDRTGYSNQPQHF; cdr3_nt: TGTGCCAGCAGGGATAGGACAGGTTATAGCAATCAGCCCCAGCATTTT
clone_size: -; d_call: TRBD2; v_call: TRBV7-9; j_call: TRBJ2-1; cdr3_aa: CASSPSGRRSYNEQFF; cdr3_nt: TGTGCCAGCAGCCCTAGCGGGAGGAGGTCCTACAATGAGCAGTTCTTC
clone_size: -; d_call: -; v_call: TRBV10-3; j_call: TRBJ1-5; cdr3_aa: CATSPGQVNQPQHF; cdr3_nt: TGTGCCACCTCCCCGGGACAAGTCAATCAGCCCCAGCATTTT
clone_size: -; d_call: -; v_call: TRBV7-2; j_call: TRBJ1-5; cdr3_aa: CASSLEAGDLRGPQHF; cdr3_nt: TGTGCCAGCAGCTTAGAGGCGGGGGACCTTCGGGGGCCCCAGCATTTT
clone_size: -; d_call: TRBD2; v_call: TRBV4-2; j_call: TRBJ2-2; cdr3_aa: CASSQGLPGGTGELFF; cdr3_nt: TGTGCCAGCAGCCAAGGACTCCCGGGGGGCACCGGGGAGCTGTTTTTT
clone_size: -; d_call: TRBD1; v_call: TRBV7-9; j_call: TRBJ2-7; cdr3_aa: CASGSDRNEQYF; cdr3_nt: TGTGCCAGCGGTTCGGACAGGAACGAGCAGTACTTC
clone_size: -; d_call: TRBD1; v_call: TRBV28; j_call: TRBJ2-7; cdr3_aa: CASSQTGNSYEQYF; cdr3_nt: TGTGCCAGCAGCCAGACAGGGAACTCCTACGAGCAGTACTTC
clone_size: -; d_call: -; v_call: TRBV19; j_call: TRBJ1-3; cdr3_aa: CASMKGWATSGNTIYF; cdr3_nt: TGTGCCAGTATGAAAGGTTGGGCGACCTCTGGAAACACCATATATTTT
clone_size: -; d_call: -; v_call: TRBV5-4; j_call: TRBJ2-3; cdr3_aa: CASSLSGRSTDTQYF; cdr3_nt: TGTGCCAGCAGCTTGTCCGGCAGGAGCACAGATACGCAGTATTTT
clone_size: few; d_call: -; v_call: TRBV2; j_call: TRBJ1-1; cdr3_aa: CASSELESNTEAFF; cdr3_nt: TGTGCCAGCAGTGAGCTGGAGTCGAACACTGAAGCTTTCTTT
clone_size: few; d_call: TRBD2; v_call: TRBV18; j_call: TRBJ2-6; cdr3_aa: CASSIGLAGTSGANVLTF; cdr3_nt: TGTGCCAGCTCAATCGGACTAGCGGGAACCTCTGGGGCCAACGTCCTGACTTTC
clone_size: -; d_call: -; v_call: TRBV10-2; j_call: TRBJ2-3; cdr3_aa: CASGEGTDTQYF; cdr3_nt: TGCGCCAGCGGGGAGGGCACAGATACGCAGTATTTT
clone_size: -; d_call: -; v_call: TRBV7-8; j_call: TRBJ2-7; cdr3_aa: CASSRNRVWSYEQYF; cdr3_nt: TGTGCCAGCAGCAGAAACAGGGTGTGGTCCTACGAGCAGTACTTC
clone_size: -; d_call: TRBD1; v_call: TRBV6-1; j_call: TRBJ2-2; cdr3_aa: CASSPGQSYTGELFF; cdr3_nt: TGTGCCAGCAGCCCGGGACAGAGCTACACCGGGGAGCTGTTTTTT
clone_size: -; d_call: TRBD1; v_call: TRBV9; j_call: TRBJ1-1; cdr3_aa: CASSVIDRGNTEAFF; cdr3_nt: TGTGCCAGCAGCGTAATAGACAGGGGGAACACTGAAGCTTTCTTT
clone_size: -; d_call: TRBD1; v_call: TRBV27; j_call: TRBJ1-5; cdr3_aa: CASSLKAGGISNQPQHF; cdr3_nt: TGTGCCAGCAGTTTAAAAGCAGGGGGAATCAGCAATCAGCCCCAGCATTTT
clone_size: -; d_call: TRBD1; v_call: TRBV5-1; j_call: TRBJ2-1; cdr3_aa: CASSKGQGSDNEQFF; cdr3_nt: TGCGCCAGCAGCAAGGGACAGGGGTCGGACAATGAGCAGTTCTTC
clone_size: -; d_call: TRBD2; v_call: TRBV29-1; j_call: TRBJ2-5; cdr3_aa: CSVEVFGRETQYF; cdr3_nt: TGCAGCGTTGAAGTTTTCGGGAGGGAGACCCAGTACTTC
clone_size: -; d_call: TRBD2; v_call: TRBV6-6; j_call: TRBJ2-1; cdr3_aa: CASSYSEREAHNEQFF; cdr3_nt: TGTGCCAGCAGTTACTCGGAGCGGGAGGCCCACAATGAGCAGTTCTTC
clone_size: once; d_call: TRBD2; v_call: TRBV19; j_call: TRBJ2-2; cdr3_aa: CASKAGTSGINTGELFF; cdr3_nt: TGTGCCAGTAAGGCCGGGACTAGCGGGATAAACACCGGGGAGCTGTTTTTT
clone_size: -; d_call: -; v_call: TRBV4-2; j_call: TRBJ2-7; cdr3_aa: CASSPRTGPYEQYF; cdr3_nt: TGTGCCAGCAGCCCCCGTACAGGGCCCTACGAGCAGTACTTC
clone_size: -; d_call: TRBD1; v_call: TRBV29-1; j_call: TRBJ2-2; cdr3_aa: CSASGTGVSGELFF; cdr3_nt: TGCAGCGCCTCCGGGACAGGGGTATCCGGGGAGCTGTTTTTT
clone_size: -; d_call: -; v_call: TRBV7-9; j_call: TRBJ2-2; cdr3_aa: CASSPFANTGELFF; cdr3_nt: TGTGCCAGCAGCCCCTTCGCGAACACCGGGGAGCTGTTTTTT
clone_size: -; d_call: -; v_call: TRBV28; j_call: TRBJ1-5; cdr3_aa: CASTISQWQPQHF; cdr3_nt: TGTGCCAGCACCATCAGTCAATGGCAGCCCCAGCATTTT